This T cell receptor (beta chain) derives from a study of cytomegalovirus exposure and HLA in healthy donors (dated by TCRdb to about 2017). General notes on the study: An earlier analysis of around 600 of the donors reported more than 250 Gb of sequence data and 100 million to 140 million unique TCR beta sequences from roughly 200 million T cells. Roughly 300 gigabases of sequencing data and 80 million or so unique TCR sequences were included in an early release covering roughly 700 HLA-typed donors. Of the roughly 400 genotyped donors, about 80% fell in the genetic ancestry cluster associated with self-reported Caucasian donors. The study was designed to test whether signatures of past pathogen exposure could be identified by cataloging public T cell receptors. The study profiled the T cell repertoires of fewer than 850 subjects by immunosequencing and related them to cytomegalovirus serostatus. Besides the first cohort of 500 to 700 subjects, a separate validation cohort made up of 120 different subjects was used. To predict cytomegalovirus infection status, the study combined high-throughput TCR immunosequencing, statistical association of individual TCRs with disease status, and machine learning. To study patterns of TCR occurrence, a later analysis re-analyzed previously published TCR beta repertoires from 500 to 850 donors and added high-resolution HLA genotyping. Rather than using new phenotypic data, the later analysis identified candidate immune exposures from TCR beta sequences and from how often those sequences occurred across donors. To decide whether each TCR beta V gene segment behaved as functional or pseudogenic, an earlier analysis of fewer than 750 of the donors relied on high-throughput TCR beta sequencing. Donor age, sex, ethnicity and CMV serostatus were compiled together with the repertoire data. In a later genetic analysis, genome-wide SNP genotypes for about 65% of the 666 donors were used, and that subset was treated as a discovery cohort. Every repertoire in the discovery cohort had been generated on one and the same sequencing platform. Both class I and class II loci were covered by HLA typing, at four-digit resolution. Typing coverage differed by locus: A, B, C, DRB1 and DQB1 were typed in roughly 620-640 donors, DQA1 in 500 to 550, DPA1 in some 610, and DPB1 in 472. Because of strong linkage in the cohort, a few DR-DQ haplotypes were treated as single units for association and clustering. Among some 400 genotyped donors of the cohort, an average of approximately 240,000 unique TCR beta nucleotide sequences were sequenced per donor, roughly 20% of them non-productive.

Of note for this clone: What antigen it recognizes has not been identified. Base qualities are missing; no much larger clone stands one base away.

The paper as a whole reports these results and caveats: According to a later genetic analysis, donors in an Asian-associated ancestry cluster had fewer N-insertions in productive TCRs than the roughly 670-donor mean. An earlier analysis of around 600 of the donors showed that most TCR beta V segments appeared in productive rearrangements either about 90% or about 30% of the time, which broadly matched IMGT annotations. Immune exposure information for the cohort was limited to CMV serostatus. The study gave a list of about 170 TCR beta chains associated with cytomegalovirus. When HLA alleles, especially DR and DQ, strongly co-occurred, TCR associations were difficult to assign to individual alleles. Three of the identified cytomegalovirus-associated TCR beta chains were confirmed in vitro to be specific for cytomegalovirus antigens. In a later genetic analysis, a missense DCLRE1C variant was associated with V-gene and J-gene trimming of TCR beta chains, and the association was replicated in an independent cohort. Most CMV-associated TCR beta chains appeared to be HLA-restricted in a later analysis, and the HLA associations seemed to be driven largely by CMV exposure. In a later analysis, the rate of TCR association differed among HLA loci, with DRB1 alleles having the most associated TCRs and HLA-C alleles having the fewest. A later analysis associated about 17,000 TCR beta sequences with specific HLA alleles at a false discovery rate of 0.05. A further reported finding was that TCR beta sequences accurately predicted the HLA-A and HLA-B alleles for most subjects in the first cohort. Only TCR beta chains were sequenced in this cohort, and the absence of alpha or paired-chain data limited detectable features. A cluster of highly shared sequence variants was judged likely to be a technical artifact of the sequencing pipeline. Because counts were too low, approximately 15 rarely observed V segments, including chromosome 9 orphons, were excluded from the earlier analysis of 587 of the donors. The classifier was reported to diagnose cytomegalovirus status with high specificity and sensitivity in both the original and validation cohorts. Linkage disequilibrium might explain the correlated functional status among segregating V segments, but an unknown experimental factor could not be excluded. While some public TCRs were present in many individuals, most TCR sequences turned up only very rarely across donors. Some IMGT-functional V segments, including TRBV6-2 and TRBV6-3, could not be distinguished by the 87-base-pair reads and were therefore excluded. HLA typing was unavailable for some donors at each locus, so association tests used only the typed subset. A later analysis found that HLA-associated TCR beta chains were more clonally expanded and had lower generation probabilities than equally common non-associated chains. Presence/absence analyses assumed roughly uniform sequencing depth across donors, an assumption that may not hold. The authors suggested that the approach could potentially be extended to other disease states and immunological phenotypes. According to a later analysis, parvovirus B19, influenza, CMV and Epstein-Barr virus appeared linked to several top co-occurrence clusters.

Library preparation used the immunoSEQ multiplex PCR assay. A mixture of 60 forward primers for TCR Vbeta segments and 13 reverse primers for TCR Jbeta segments was used in the multiplex PCR. The CDR3 region of rearranged TCR beta genes was amplified from genomic DNA by a multiplex PCR assay. The amplified TCR beta libraries were sequenced on the Illumina HiSeq System as 87-base-pair reads. In the source study's methods: A later analysis tallied roughly 78 million unique TCR beta chains across the roughly 610 repertoires, and 10 million to 11 million of those chains were shared by two or more donors. To remove PCR and sequencing errors, raw reads were error-corrected and collapsed into unique sequences using a nearest-neighbor algorithm that merged closely related sequences. To assign V, D and J gene segments, CDR3 sequences were aligned to IMGT reference sequences. For a sequence to be retained, a match of at least six nucleotides was required to both a V gene segment and a J gene segment. Rearrangements were classified as productive when the CDR3 lacked stop codons and remained in frame with V and J, and all other rearrangements were classified as non-productive. Following IMGT convention, CDR3 was defined as the stretch from the second conserved V-encoded cysteine to the conserved J-encoded phenylalanine. In an earlier analysis of roughly 580 of the donors, sequences lacking an unambiguous match to a single V gene segment were excluded. In an earlier analysis of roughly 600 of the donors, a V segment was called functional when productive rearrangements were above 56.7%, and segregating when the standard deviation between donors exceeded 5%. To diagnose cytomegalovirus status from the catalog of TCR beta chain sequences, a statistical classification framework was built. In a later analysis, TCR nucleotide sequences were compared against IMGT/GENE-DB human TR gene sequences so that V and J genes could be assigned. In a later analysis, CDR3 sequences and most-parsimonious VDJ recombination scenarios were assigned using the TCRdist pipeline. In a later analysis, each TCR beta chain was defined by its CDR3 amino acid sequence together with its V-gene family, and reads without a unique V-gene family were excluded. A later analysis removed 450 to 600 highly shared, low-generation-probability nucleotide sequences to deal with suspected cross-contamination and a sequencing artifact. For each public chain, a later analysis derived a clonal expansion index from normalized ranks of inferred template counts within each repertoire. In a later analysis, generation probabilities were computed using a VDJ recombination model fitted to out-of-frame rearrangements, and the results were checked against IGoR. In a later analysis, hypergeometric tests were used to score TCR-TCR, TCR-HLA and TCR-CMV co-occurrence, with a repertoire-size bias correction applied to TCR pairs. False discovery rates were estimated in a later analysis by permuting HLA or CMV assignments 20 times. In a later analysis, co-occurring TCRs were grouped using DBSCAN, and TCRdist sequence similarity was added for clustering within HLA-allele-positive subsets. For co-occurrence clustering, repertoires with fewer than 30,000 or more than 120,000 public chains were excluded, along with five or six repertoires with anomalous nucleotide sharing. TCRdb holds this immuneACCESS table with in-frame rearrangements only. Some clones are missing; in checked studies, unresolved V genes explain under half, and the rest has no known cause. That table is the source of V, J and clone size, and D and trimming were worked out from the DNA. The sample table lists hundreds of thousands of clones, approximately 90% of them with a count of one. Approximately 1% of the sample is in the top ten clones.

The cohort consisted of 600 or so healthy bone marrow donors. At the time of sampling, all cohort members were nominally healthy, though unrecorded immune exposures were likely present. The donor was CMV seronegative and was included in the group of around 320 seronegative cohort members. Every donor gave a peripheral blood sample, and the peripheral blood mononuclear cells from that sample were used for TCR beta sequencing. Genomic DNA was extracted from the blood cell samples with the Qiagen DNeasy Blood Extraction Kit. CDR1 LNHDA and CDR2 SQIVND were looked up in the germline V gene (reference sequence). The V end loses 0 bases and the J end loses 5 bases, and a stretch of 8 bases separates them. Including cysteine and phenylalanine, the CDR3 has 14 amino acids. Left in the record is the CDR3 DNA by itself, 42 bases read in frame from the first base.

Sequencing was done on a sample of PBMCs. The sequence was obtained from a woman under 30 in good health and CMV-seronegative. The rearranged chain carries TRBV19 and TRBJ1-5, with no confident D gene call. The CDR3 reads as follows: CASSIDLEDQPQHF. The DNA is TGTGCCAGTAGTATAGATCTTGAGGATCAGCCCCAGCATTTT.